The rows below give T cell receptor beta chains drawn from one sample of a study of Tregs in tolerant kidney transplant recipients. Here immunoSEQ multiplex PCR was the method, and the copy in TCRdb shows in-frame clones only, minus some. The repertoire holds 3,800 or so clones, with 80% to 90% as singletons. Material: Tregs from blood, obtained before the transplant. The receptors originated from a human donor who received a combined kidney and bone marrow transplant. Each CDR3 is given with its conserved first and last residue. Each record gives: CDR3 length, J gene, V gene, D gene, clone size, CDR3 protein, CDR3 DNA. A D gene is named only where the DNA matches it firmly. A clone size is listed for some rows: how often the clone was seen (once, few, many), or a class if it is expanded.

cdr3_length: 13
j_call: TRBJ1-1
v_call: TRBV7-9
d_call: TRBD1
clone_size: -
cdr3_aa: CASNDRVGTEAFF
cdr3_nt: TGTGCCAGCAACGACAGGGTGGGTACTGAAGCTTTCTTT

cdr3_length: 15
j_call: TRBJ1-1
v_call: TRBV18
d_call: -
clone_size: -
cdr3_aa: CASSPLGPGDAEAFF
cdr3_nt: TGTGCCAGCTCACCACTGGGCCCCGGCGACGCTGAAGCTTTCTTT

cdr3_length: 13
j_call: TRBJ2-7
v_call: TRBV19
d_call: -
clone_size: few
cdr3_aa: CASSISGVEEQYF
cdr3_nt: TGTGCCAGTAGTATTTCGGGAGTGGAGGAGCAGTACTTC

cdr3_length: 16
j_call: TRBJ2-1
v_call: TRBV4-2
d_call: -
clone_size: -
cdr3_aa: CASSQVTGGVYNEQFF
cdr3_nt: TGTGCCAGCAGCCAAGTAACAGGGGGGGTGTACAATGAGCAGTTCTTC

cdr3_length: 14
j_call: TRBJ2-3
v_call: TRBV4-1
d_call: TRBD2
clone_size: -
cdr3_aa: CASSHGLATDTQYF
cdr3_nt: TGCGCCAGCAGCCACGGACTAGCCACAGATACGCAGTATTTT

cdr3_length: 16
j_call: TRBJ2-1
v_call: TRBV7-9
d_call: TRBD1
clone_size: -
cdr3_aa: CASSLYFDRVYNEQFF
cdr3_nt: TGTGCCAGCAGCTTATATTTCGACAGGGTCTACAATGAGCAGTTCTTC

cdr3_length: 16
j_call: TRBJ2-7
v_call: TRBV9
d_call: TRBD2
clone_size: -
cdr3_aa: CASSVDAGGPSYEQYF
cdr3_nt: TGTGCCAGCAGCGTAGACGCGGGAGGCCCCTCCTACGAGCAGTACTTC

cdr3_length: 15
j_call: TRBJ2-4
v_call: TRBV6-1
d_call: TRBD2
clone_size: once
cdr3_aa: CASIGGRDWRNIQYF
cdr3_nt: TGTGCCAGCATTGGAGGGAGGGACTGGAGGAACATTCAGTACTTC

cdr3_length: 13
j_call: TRBJ2-5
v_call: TRBV4-2
d_call: -
clone_size: once
cdr3_aa: CASSQAEGETQYF
cdr3_nt: TGTGCCAGCAGCCAGGCGGAGGGCGAGACCCAGTACTTC

cdr3_length: 13
j_call: TRBJ2-5
v_call: TRBV6-1
d_call: TRBD1
clone_size: -
cdr3_aa: CASSFDRGETQYF
cdr3_nt: TGTGCCAGCAGTTTCGACAGGGGGGAGACCCAGTACTTC

cdr3_length: 15
j_call: TRBJ2-3
v_call: TRBV7-9
d_call: -
clone_size: -
cdr3_aa: CASSLGRVYLDTQYF
cdr3_nt: TGTGCCAGCAGCTTAGGGCGGGTATACCTAGATACGCAGTATTTT

cdr3_length: 14
j_call: TRBJ2-1
v_call: TRBV19
d_call: TRBD2
clone_size: -
cdr3_aa: CASSILAGVSEQFF
cdr3_nt: TGTGCCAGTAGTATACTAGCGGGAGTTAGTGAGCAGTTCTTC

cdr3_length: 16
j_call: TRBJ2-3
v_call: TRBV23-1
d_call: TRBD2
clone_size: -
cdr3_aa: CASSLYLREDTDTQYF
cdr3_nt: TGCGCCAGCAGTCTGTATTTGCGGGAGGACACAGATACGCAGTATTTT

cdr3_length: 16
j_call: TRBJ1-5
v_call: TRBV27
d_call: -
clone_size: -
cdr3_aa: CASRRVTGIGNQPQHF
cdr3_nt: TGTGCCAGCAGAAGGGTTACGGGGATTGGCAATCAGCCCCAGCATTTT

cdr3_length: 16
j_call: TRBJ2-3
v_call: TRBV5-4
d_call: TRBD2
clone_size: -
cdr3_aa: CASSLPGLQNTDTQYF
cdr3_nt: TGTGCCAGCAGCTTACCGGGACTACAAAACACAGATACGCAGTATTTT

cdr3_length: 14
j_call: TRBJ2-7
v_call: TRBV27
d_call: TRBD1
clone_size: -
cdr3_aa: CASSGQGVSYEQYF
cdr3_nt: TGTGCCAGCAGCGGACAGGGGGTCTCCTACGAGCAGTACTTC

cdr3_length: 13
j_call: TRBJ2-5
v_call: TRBV28
d_call: -
clone_size: -
cdr3_aa: CASGDSSQETQYF
cdr3_nt: TGTGCCAGCGGGGACTCTTCGCAAGAGACCCAGTACTTC

cdr3_length: 12
j_call: TRBJ2-7
v_call: TRBV19
d_call: TRBD1
clone_size: -
cdr3_aa: CASSKTGVEQYF
cdr3_nt: TGTGCCAGTAGTAAGACAGGGGTCGAGCAGTACTTC

cdr3_length: 16
j_call: TRBJ2-2
v_call: TRBV7-9
d_call: -
clone_size: -
cdr3_aa: CASSLLRETNTGELFF
cdr3_nt: TGTGCCAGCAGCTTATTAAGGGAGACGAACACCGGGGAGCTGTTTTTT

cdr3_length: 14
j_call: TRBJ2-5
v_call: TRBV5-1
d_call: -
clone_size: once
cdr3_aa: CASSLASSEETQYF
cdr3_nt: TGCGCCAGCAGCTTGGCTAGCTCAGAAGAGACCCAGTACTTC

cdr3_length: 17
j_call: TRBJ2-1
v_call: TRBV2
d_call: TRBD2
clone_size: -
cdr3_aa: CASSLGLAGGSYNEQFF
cdr3_nt: TGTGCCAGCAGCCTGGGACTAGCGGGAGGATCCTACAATGAGCAGTTCTTC

cdr3_length: 15
j_call: TRBJ2-7
v_call: TRBV2
d_call: TRBD2
clone_size: -
cdr3_aa: CASSESLAGMNEQYF
cdr3_nt: TGTGCCAGCAGTGAATCCCTAGCGGGAATGAACGAGCAGTACTTC

cdr3_length: 15
j_call: TRBJ2-3
v_call: TRBV10-3
d_call: TRBD2
clone_size: -
cdr3_aa: CAISLTSGITDTQYF
cdr3_nt: TGTGCCATCAGTTTAACAAGCGGGATCACAGATACGCAGTATTTT

cdr3_length: 12
j_call: TRBJ1-3
v_call: TRBV11-3
d_call: -
clone_size: -
cdr3_aa: CASSYTGNTIYF
cdr3_nt: TGTGCCAGCAGCTACACTGGAAACACCATATATTTT

cdr3_length: 11
j_call: TRBJ2-1
v_call: TRBV20-1
d_call: -
clone_size: once
cdr3_aa: CSATDYHEQFF
cdr3_nt: TGCAGTGCCACTGACTACCATGAGCAGTTCTTC

cdr3_length: 13
j_call: TRBJ2-7
v_call: TRBV10-1
d_call: TRBD2
clone_size: -
cdr3_aa: CASRSGNFYEQYF
cdr3_nt: TGCGCCAGCAGGAGCGGGAATTTCTACGAGCAGTACTTC

cdr3_length: 16
j_call: TRBJ2-1
v_call: TRBV18
d_call: TRBD2
clone_size: -
cdr3_aa: CASSPPGLAGGNEQFF
cdr3_nt: TGTGCCAGCTCACCACCGGGACTAGCGGGCGGCAATGAGCAGTTCTTC

cdr3_length: 15
j_call: TRBJ2-1
v_call: TRBV11-2
d_call: TRBD2
clone_size: -
cdr3_aa: CASSYGTSGYNEQFF
cdr3_nt: TGTGCCAGCAGCTACGGGACTAGCGGCTACAATGAGCAGTTCTTC

cdr3_length: 17
j_call: TRBJ1-1
v_call: TRBV27
d_call: TRBD1
clone_size: once
cdr3_aa: CASSLGRDRGKNTEAFF
cdr3_nt: TGTGCCAGCAGTTTAGGGAGGGACAGGGGCAAGAACACTGAAGCTTTCTTT

cdr3_length: 15
j_call: TRBJ1-5
v_call: TRBV10-3
d_call: -
clone_size: -
cdr3_aa: CAISESELNNQPQHF
cdr3_nt: TGTGCCATCAGTGAGTCCGAGCTCAACAATCAGCCCCAGCATTTT

cdr3_length: 14
j_call: TRBJ2-1
v_call: TRBV2
d_call: TRBD2
clone_size: once
cdr3_aa: CASSGVSGIDEQFF
cdr3_nt: TGTGCCAGCAGTGGGGTTAGCGGGATCGATGAGCAGTTCTTC

cdr3_length: 16
j_call: TRBJ2-1
v_call: TRBV10-3
d_call: -
clone_size: -
cdr3_aa: CAISELTTSSYNEQFF
cdr3_nt: TGTGCCATCAGTGAGTTGACTACCTCGTCTTACAATGAGCAGTTCTTC

cdr3_length: 15
j_call: TRBJ1-1
v_call: TRBV10-3
d_call: TRBD1
clone_size: -
cdr3_aa: CAIRKGQGMNTEAFF
cdr3_nt: TGTGCCATCAGAAAAGGACAGGGGATGAACACTGAAGCTTTCTTT

cdr3_length: 15
j_call: TRBJ2-7
v_call: TRBV11-2
d_call: -
clone_size: -
cdr3_aa: CASSLTTGVRIEQYF
cdr3_nt: TGTGCCAGCAGCTTAACTACAGGCGTCCGCATCGAGCAGTACTTC

cdr3_length: 18
j_call: TRBJ2-4
v_call: TRBV19
d_call: TRBD1
clone_size: once
cdr3_aa: CASSIGPGQGVSKNIQYF
cdr3_nt: TGTGCCAGTAGTATAGGTCCGGGACAGGGGGTGTCCAAAAACATTCAGTACTTC

cdr3_length: 12
j_call: TRBJ2-2
v_call: TRBV4-1
d_call: -
clone_size: -
cdr3_aa: CASSPRLGELFF
cdr3_nt: TGCGCCAGCAGCCCCCGACTCGGGGAGCTGTTTTTT

cdr3_length: 11
j_call: TRBJ2-3
v_call: TRBV28
d_call: -
clone_size: -
cdr3_aa: CASSLTDTQYF
cdr3_nt: TGTGCCAGCAGCCTTACAGATACGCAGTATTTT

cdr3_length: 16
j_call: TRBJ2-5
v_call: TRBV4-1
d_call: TRBD2
clone_size: -
cdr3_aa: CASSQAPASGQETQYF
cdr3_nt: TGCGCCAGCAGCCAAGCTCCCGCTAGCGGACAAGAGACCCAGTACTTC

cdr3_length: 15
j_call: TRBJ1-4
v_call: TRBV18
d_call: -
clone_size: -
cdr3_aa: CASSPGQFYYEKLFF
cdr3_nt: TGTGCCAGCTCACCAGGACAGTTTTATTATGAAAAACTGTTTTTT

cdr3_length: 15
j_call: TRBJ2-2
v_call: TRBV7-2
d_call: -
clone_size: -
cdr3_aa: CASSLGGALAGELFF
cdr3_nt: TGTGCCAGCAGCTTAGGTGGGGCCCTCGCCGGGGAGCTGTTTTTT

cdr3_length: 15
j_call: TRBJ2-5
v_call: TRBV19
d_call: -
clone_size: -
cdr3_aa: CASSMGASGKATQYF
cdr3_nt: TGTGCCAGTAGTATGGGGGCTAGCGGTAAAGCGACCCAGTACTTC

cdr3_length: 16
j_call: TRBJ1-2
v_call: TRBV6-5
d_call: -
clone_size: few
cdr3_aa: CASSYSVERTWSGYTF
cdr3_nt: TGTGCCAGCAGTTACTCGGTCGAGAGAACTTGGAGTGGCTACACCTTC

cdr3_length: 14
j_call: TRBJ1-4
v_call: TRBV5-1
d_call: -
clone_size: -
cdr3_aa: CASSSGTDNEKLFF
cdr3_nt: TGCGCCAGCAGCTCGGGGACTGATAATGAAAAACTGTTTTTT

cdr3_length: 14
j_call: TRBJ1-2
v_call: TRBV29-1
d_call: TRBD1
clone_size: -
cdr3_aa: CSAIAGGKLNGYTF
cdr3_nt: TGCAGCGCCATAGCAGGGGGCAAACTGAATGGCTACACCTTC

cdr3_length: 16
j_call: TRBJ2-1
v_call: TRBV4-2
d_call: TRBD2
clone_size: -
cdr3_aa: CASSLGLAGRYNEQFF
cdr3_nt: TGTGCCAGCAGCCTCGGACTAGCGGGGAGGTACAATGAGCAGTTCTTC

cdr3_length: 17
j_call: TRBJ2-5
v_call: TRBV2
d_call: TRBD1
clone_size: -
cdr3_aa: CASSAQTGGADQETQYF
cdr3_nt: TGTGCCAGCAGTGCCCAGACAGGGGGCGCGGACCAAGAGACCCAGTACTTC

cdr3_length: 15
j_call: TRBJ1-5
v_call: TRBV19
d_call: TRBD1
clone_size: few
cdr3_aa: CASSIEGQGLWPQHF
cdr3_nt: TGTGCCAGTAGTATTGAGGGACAGGGGTTGTGGCCCCAGCATTTT